This TCR beta chain is from a study of cytotoxic CD8 clonotypes in ibrutinib-treated CLL. Study information: It was after a median approximately eleven months of treatment, range 6 to 36, that response samples were taken. Findings and caveats of the study: There were few public clonotypes, and on treatment they contracted or stayed stable. Baseline-level clonality went beyond age-matched healthy donors and moved in step with circulating CD8+ T-cell counts. Sampling times (in sustained-remission versus progressing patients) were not the same.

On this clone: Its specificity is not known.

Trimming removed 6 bases from V and 9 bases from J; junction bases left unmatched: 10. The germline CDR1 and CDR2 sequences are MNHEY and SVGAGI. CDR3 size: 15 residues. Clones were sequenced by immunoSEQ multiplex PCR, and TCRdb holds only the in-frame ones, with some missing. The sample has some 100,000 clones, about 50% seen once. Sequencing used PBMCs, obtained after 24 months of ibrutinib treatment. This chain links TRBV6-5 with TRBJ1-6; 8 nucleotides line up with TRBD1. The clonotype originates from a human donor with chronic lymphocytic leukemia. CDR3 bases: TGTGCCAGCAGCCCACCCCGGACAGGGCCTTCACCCCTCCACTTT. Translated: CASSPPRTGPSPLHF.